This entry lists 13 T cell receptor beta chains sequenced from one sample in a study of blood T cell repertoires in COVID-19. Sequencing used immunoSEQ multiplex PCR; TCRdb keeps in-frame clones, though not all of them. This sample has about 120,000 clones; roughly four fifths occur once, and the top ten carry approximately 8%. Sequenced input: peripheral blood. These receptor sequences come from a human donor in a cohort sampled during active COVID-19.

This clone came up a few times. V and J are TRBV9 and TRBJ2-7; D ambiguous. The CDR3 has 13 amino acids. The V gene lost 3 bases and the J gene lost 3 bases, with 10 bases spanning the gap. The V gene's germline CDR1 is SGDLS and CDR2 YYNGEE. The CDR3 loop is CASSEANLYEQYF. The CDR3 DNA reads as TGTGCCAGCAGCGAAGCGAACCTCTACGAGCAGTACTTC.

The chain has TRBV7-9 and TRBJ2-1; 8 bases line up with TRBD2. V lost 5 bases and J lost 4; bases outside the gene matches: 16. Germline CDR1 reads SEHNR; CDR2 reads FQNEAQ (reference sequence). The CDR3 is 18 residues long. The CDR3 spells CASSLELAAGEYYNEQFF. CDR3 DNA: TGTGCCAGCAGCCTAGAACTAGCGGCGGGAGAATATTACAATGAGCAGTTCTTC.

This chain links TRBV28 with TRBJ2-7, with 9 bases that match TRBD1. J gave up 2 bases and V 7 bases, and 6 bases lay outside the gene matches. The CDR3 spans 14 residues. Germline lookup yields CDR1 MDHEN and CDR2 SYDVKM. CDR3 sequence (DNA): TGTGCCAGCATGGCCGGGACAGGGACCTACGAGCAGTACTTC. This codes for CASMAGTGTYEQYF. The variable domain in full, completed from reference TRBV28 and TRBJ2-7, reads DVKVTQSSRYLVKRTGEKVFLECVQDMDHENMFWYRQDPGLGLRLIYFSYDVKMKEKGDIPEGYSVSREKKERFSLILESASTNQTSMYLCASMAGTGTYEQYFGPGTRLTVT.

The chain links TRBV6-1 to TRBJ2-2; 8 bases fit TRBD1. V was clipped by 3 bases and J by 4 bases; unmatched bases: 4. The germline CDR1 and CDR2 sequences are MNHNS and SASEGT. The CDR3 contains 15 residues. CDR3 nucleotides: TGTGCCAGCAGTGACAGGGGGCGCGGCACCGGGGAGCTGTTTTTT. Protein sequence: CASSDRGRGTGELFF.

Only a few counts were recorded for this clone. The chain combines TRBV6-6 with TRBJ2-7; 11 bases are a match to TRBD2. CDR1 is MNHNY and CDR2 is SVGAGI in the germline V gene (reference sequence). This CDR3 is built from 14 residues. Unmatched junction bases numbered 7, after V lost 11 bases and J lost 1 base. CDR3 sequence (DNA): TGTGCCGGACTTGGGACTAGCGGATCCTACGAGCAGTACTTC. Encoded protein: CAGLGTSGSYEQYF.

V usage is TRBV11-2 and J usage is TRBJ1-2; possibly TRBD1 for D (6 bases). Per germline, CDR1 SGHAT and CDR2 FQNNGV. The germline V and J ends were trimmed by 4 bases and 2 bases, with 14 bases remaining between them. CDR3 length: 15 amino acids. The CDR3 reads CASSSGNRVNYGYTF. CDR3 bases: TGTGCCAGCAGCTCTGGCAACAGGGTCAACTATGGCTACACCTTC.

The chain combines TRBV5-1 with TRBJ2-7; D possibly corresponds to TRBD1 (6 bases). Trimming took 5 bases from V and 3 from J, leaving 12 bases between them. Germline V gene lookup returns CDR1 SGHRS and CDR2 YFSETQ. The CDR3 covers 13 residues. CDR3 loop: CASSYTGNYEQYF. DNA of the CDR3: TGCGCCAGCAGTTATACAGGGAACTACGAGCAGTACTTC. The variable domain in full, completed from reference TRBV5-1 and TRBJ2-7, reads KAGVTQTPRYLIKTRGQQVTLSCSPISGHRSVSWYQQTPGQGLQFLFEYFSETQRNKGNFPGRFSGRQFSNSRSEMNVSTLELGDSALYLCASSYTGNYEQYFGPGTRLTVT.

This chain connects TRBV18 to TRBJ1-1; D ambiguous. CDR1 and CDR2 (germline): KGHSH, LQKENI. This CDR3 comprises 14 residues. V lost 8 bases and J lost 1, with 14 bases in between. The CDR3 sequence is CASTPGRGNTEAFF. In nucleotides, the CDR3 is TGTGCCAGCACCCCCGGGCGGGGGAACACTGAAGCTTTCTTT.

The CDR3 protein is CASSLPLSGNTEAFF. The CDR3 DNA reads TGCGCCAGCAGCTTACCCCTTTCGGGGAACACTGAAGCTTTCTTT. The V and J genes are TRBV5-1 and TRBJ1-1, with no clear D. The CDR3 has 15 amino acids. Germline values: CDR1 SGHRS, CDR2 YFSETQ. Trimming took 2 bases from V and 1 from J, leaving 12 bases between them.

In nucleotides, the CDR3 is TGTGCCAGCAGCTTAGGCAGGGGGGATTATAATTCACCCCTCCACTTT. This encodes CASSLGRGDYNSPLHF. The gene calls are TRBV11-2 and TRBJ1-6; 7 bases align to TRBD1. V trimming: 1 base; J trimming: 4 bases; junction bases outside the gene matches: 4. The CDR3 length is 16 residues. In germline, CDR1 is SGHAT, CDR2 FQNNGV.

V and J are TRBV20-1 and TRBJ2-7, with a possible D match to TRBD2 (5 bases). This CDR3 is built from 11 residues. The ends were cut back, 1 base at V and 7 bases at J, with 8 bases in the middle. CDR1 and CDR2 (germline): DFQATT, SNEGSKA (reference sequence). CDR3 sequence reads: CSARGGLEQYF. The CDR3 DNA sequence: TGCAGTGCTAGAGGCGGACTGGAGCAGTACTTC.

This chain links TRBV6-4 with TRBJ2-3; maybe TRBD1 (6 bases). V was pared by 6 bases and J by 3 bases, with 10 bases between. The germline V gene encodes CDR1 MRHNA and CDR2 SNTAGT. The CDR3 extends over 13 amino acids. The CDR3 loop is CASSRGFTDTQYF. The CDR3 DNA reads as TGTGCCAGCAGCAGGGGATTTACAGATACGCAGTATTTT.

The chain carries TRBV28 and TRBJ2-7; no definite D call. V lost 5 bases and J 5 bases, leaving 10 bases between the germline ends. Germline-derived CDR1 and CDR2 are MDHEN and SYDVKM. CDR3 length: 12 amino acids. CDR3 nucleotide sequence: TGTGCCAGCAGTCCAAACACGAACGAGCAGTACTTC. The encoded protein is CASSPNTNEQYF.